The 7 T cell receptor beta chains below were found in one sample sequenced in a study of CD8+CD57+ T cells in acquired aplastic anemia. For CDR3 and TCR beta VDJ profiling, genomic DNA was the template used. From the reads, TCRdb called clonotypes with MiXCR, one entry per CDR3 protein. The data contain around 170,000 distinct CDR3 sequences, approximately 44% of them singletons. Patients picked for sequencing had shown CD8+CD57+ cell expansion detected by flow cytometry. Sequencing was carried out using sorted CD4+, CD8+, or CD8+CD57+ T cells (not recorded which) from PBMCs. These receptors were obtained from a human donor with aplastic anemia.

This clonotype was seen ten or more times. The chain uses TRBV2 and TRBJ1-2; no firm D call. Germline assignment: CDR1 SNHLY and CDR2 FYNNEI. This CDR3 is built from 16 residues. V lost 7 bases to trimming and J lost 0 bases, with 18 bases between them. DNA of the CDR3: TGTGCCAGCATAAAACAAGGCGATCGGACTAACTATGGCTACACCTTC. It codes for CASIKQGDRTNYGYTF. Full variable domain (missing parts from reference TRBV2 and TRBJ1-2): EPEVTQTPSHQVTQMGQEVILRCVPISNHLYFYWYRQILGQKVEFLVSFYNNEISEKSEIFDDQFSVERPDGSNFTLKIRSTKLEDSAMYFCASIKQGDRTNYGYTFGSGTRLTVV.

This clonotype has ten or more counts. The chain couples TRBV6-6 to TRBJ2-6; maybe TRBD1 (6 bases). The germline V and J ends were trimmed by 2 bases and 2 bases, with 10 bases remaining between them. Germline V gene lookup returns CDR1 MNHNY and CDR2 SVGAGI (reference sequence). The length of the CDR3 is 16 residues. CDR3 amino acids: CASSYPTGTGANVLTF. The CDR3 bases are TGTGCCAGCAGTTACCCCACAGGGACTGGGGCCAACGTCCTGACTTTC.

This clonotype was observed many times. The chain is built from TRBV7-2 and TRBJ2-7; TRBD2 matches 10 bases. This CDR3 spans 14 amino acids. From germline, CDR1 is SGHTA and CDR2 FQGNSA. Trimming at V came to 5 bases and at J to 2 bases, leaving 3 bases not matched to a gene. The CDR3 region has the DNA TGTGCCAGCAGCCTCAGCGGGGGGGCCTACGAGCAGTACTTC. Translation: CASSLSGGAYEQYF.

The gene calls are TRBV29-1 and TRBJ2-5, with a tentative D call TRBD1 (5 bases). V was clipped by 0 bases and J by 3 bases, with 8 bases between them. This CDR3 comprises 13 residues. Germline values: CDR1 SQVTM, CDR2 ANQGSEA. The CDR3 DNA reads as TGCAGCGTTGAAGATCTCAGGGAAGAGACCCAGTACTTC. Translating gives CSVEDLREETQYF. The full variable domain, with the rest looked up from reference TRBV29-1 and TRBJ2-5, is SAVISQKPSRDICQRGTSLTIQCQVDSQVTMMFWYRQQPGQSLTLIATANQGSEATYESGFVIDKFPISRPNLTFSTLTVSNMSPEDSSIYLCSVEDLREETQYFGPGTRLLVL.

Note on this clonotype: Its ends do not fully match the called genes, so a read error is possible. The V and J genes are TRBV19 and TRBJ1-2; 7 bases are shared with TRBD1. Germline values: CDR1 LNHDA, CDR2 SQIVND (reference sequence). This CDR3 region has 13 residues. The CDR3 loop reads CASRLQGEGGYTF. In DNA, the CDR3 is TGCGCCAGTAGGCTTCAGGGGGAGGGGGGCTACACCTTC.

The chain couples TRBV20-1 to TRBJ2-5; 14 bases agree with TRBD2. V gave up 5 bases and J gave up 1 base; unmatched junction bases: 3. Per germline, CDR1 DFQATT and CDR2 SNEGSKA (reference sequence). The CDR3 has 15 residues. The CDR3 DNA reads TGCAGTGCTGCGGGACTAGCGGGGGCCCAAGAGACCCAGTACTTC. Translating gives CSAAGLAGAQETQYF.

As to this clonotype: A single base separates this from a much larger clone, so it may be a read error. The genes are TRBV20-1 and TRBJ2-1; possibly TRBD1 or TRBD2 for D (6 bases each). Germline CDR1 is DFQATT and CDR2 is SNEGSKA (reference sequence). CDR3 length: 16 residues. Trimming stripped 0 bases from V and 3 bases from J, with 15 bases between. CDR3 loop: CSARDQRGLLYNEQFF. The DNA of the CDR3 is TGCAGTGCTAGAGACCAACGGGGGCTTCTCTACAATGAGCAGTTCTTC.